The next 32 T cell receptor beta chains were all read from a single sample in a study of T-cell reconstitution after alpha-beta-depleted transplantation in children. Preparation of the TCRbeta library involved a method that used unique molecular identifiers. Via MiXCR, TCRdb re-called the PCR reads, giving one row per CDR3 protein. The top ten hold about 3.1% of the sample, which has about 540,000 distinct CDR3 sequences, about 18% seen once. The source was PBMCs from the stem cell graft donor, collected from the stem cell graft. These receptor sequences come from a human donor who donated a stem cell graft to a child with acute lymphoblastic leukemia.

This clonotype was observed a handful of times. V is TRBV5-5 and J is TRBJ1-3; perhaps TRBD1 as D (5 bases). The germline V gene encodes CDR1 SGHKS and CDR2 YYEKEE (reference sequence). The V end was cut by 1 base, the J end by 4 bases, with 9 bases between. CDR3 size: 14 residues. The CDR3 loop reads CASSLQGYGNTIYF. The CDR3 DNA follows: TGTGCCAGCAGCTTGCAGGGCTACGGAAACACCATATATTTT.

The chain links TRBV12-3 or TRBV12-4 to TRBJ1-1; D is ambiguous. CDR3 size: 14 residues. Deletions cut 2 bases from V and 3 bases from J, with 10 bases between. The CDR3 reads CASSLTERDTEAFF. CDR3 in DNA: TGTGCCAGCAGTTTAACCGAGAGGGACACTGAAGCTTTCTTT.

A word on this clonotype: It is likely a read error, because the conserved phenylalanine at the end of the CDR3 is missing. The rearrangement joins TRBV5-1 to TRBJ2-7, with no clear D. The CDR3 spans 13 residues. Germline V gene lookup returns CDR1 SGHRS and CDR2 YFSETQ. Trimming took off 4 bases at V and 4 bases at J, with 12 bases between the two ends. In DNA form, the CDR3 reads TGCGCCAGCAGCCAAGGGAAGGGTTACGAGCAGTACTTG. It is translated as CASSQGKGYEQYL.

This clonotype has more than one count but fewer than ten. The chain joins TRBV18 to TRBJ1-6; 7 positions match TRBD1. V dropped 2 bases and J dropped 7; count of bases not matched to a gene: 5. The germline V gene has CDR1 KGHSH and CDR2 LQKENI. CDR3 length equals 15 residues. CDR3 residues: CASSPRQGVNSPLHF. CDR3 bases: TGTGCCAGCTCACCAAGGCAGGGGGTAAATTCACCCCTCCACTTT.

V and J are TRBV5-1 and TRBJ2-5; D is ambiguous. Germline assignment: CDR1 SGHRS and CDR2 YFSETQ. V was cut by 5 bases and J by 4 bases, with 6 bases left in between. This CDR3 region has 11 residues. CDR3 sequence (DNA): TGCGCCAGCAGATCCCGAGAGACCCAGTACTTC. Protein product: CASRSRETQYF.

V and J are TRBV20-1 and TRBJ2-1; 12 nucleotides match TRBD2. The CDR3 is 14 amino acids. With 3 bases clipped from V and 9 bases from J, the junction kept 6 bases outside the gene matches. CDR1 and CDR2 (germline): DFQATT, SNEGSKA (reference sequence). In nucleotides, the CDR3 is TGCAGTGCTAGTCCTAGCGGGAGGGCCCTTGAGCAGTTCTTC. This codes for CSASPSGRALEQFF.

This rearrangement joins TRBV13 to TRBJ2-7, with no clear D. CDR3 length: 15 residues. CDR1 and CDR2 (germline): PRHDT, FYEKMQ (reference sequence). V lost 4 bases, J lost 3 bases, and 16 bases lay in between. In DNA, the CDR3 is TGTGCCAGCAGCTCCCTCCCCGGAGTTAACTACGAGCAGTACTTC. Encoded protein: CASSSLPGVNYEQYF.

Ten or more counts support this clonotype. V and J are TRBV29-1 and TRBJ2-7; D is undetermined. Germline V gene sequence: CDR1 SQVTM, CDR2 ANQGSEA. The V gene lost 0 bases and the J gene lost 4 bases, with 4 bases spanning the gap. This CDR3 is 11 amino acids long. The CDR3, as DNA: TGCAGCGTTGAAGAAGGGTACGAGCAGTACTTC. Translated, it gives CSVEEGYEQYF.

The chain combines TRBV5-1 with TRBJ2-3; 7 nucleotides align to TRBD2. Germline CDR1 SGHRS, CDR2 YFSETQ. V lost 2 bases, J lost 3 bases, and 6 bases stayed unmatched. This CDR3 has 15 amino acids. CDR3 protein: CASSLNQAGTDTQYF. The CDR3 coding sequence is TGCGCCAGCAGCTTAAACCAAGCGGGAACAGATACGCAGTATTTT.

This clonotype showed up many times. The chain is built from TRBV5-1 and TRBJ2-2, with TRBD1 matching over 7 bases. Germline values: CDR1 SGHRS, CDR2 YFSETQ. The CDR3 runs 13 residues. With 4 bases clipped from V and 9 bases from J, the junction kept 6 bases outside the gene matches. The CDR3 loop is CASSRQGTRELFF. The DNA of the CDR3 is TGCGCCAGCAGCAGACAGGGTACCCGGGAGCTGTTTTTT.

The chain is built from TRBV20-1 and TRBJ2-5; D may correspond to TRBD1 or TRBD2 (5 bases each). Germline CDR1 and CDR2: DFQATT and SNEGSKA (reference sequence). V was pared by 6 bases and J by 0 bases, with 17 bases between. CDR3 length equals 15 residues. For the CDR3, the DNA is TGCAGTGCCGCTGGGGACGGCTGGTACCAAGAGACCCAGTACTTC. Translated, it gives CSAAGDGWYQETQYF.

DNA for the CDR3: TGTGCCAGCAGCTCTACGGACAGGGCCAATCAGCCCCAGCATTTT. As protein: CASSSTDRANQPQHF. The chain is built from TRBV7-9 and TRBJ1-5; 8 nucleotides line up with TRBD1. Germline V gene sequence: CDR1 SEHNR, CDR2 FQNEAQ (reference sequence). Losses at the gene ends were 4 bases for V and 3 bases for J; bases not matched to a gene: 5. The CDR3 is 15 amino acids.

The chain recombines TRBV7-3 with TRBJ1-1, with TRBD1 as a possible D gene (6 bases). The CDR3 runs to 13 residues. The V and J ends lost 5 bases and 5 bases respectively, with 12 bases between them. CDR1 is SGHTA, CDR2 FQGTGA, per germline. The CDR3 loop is CASSDGGGTEAFF. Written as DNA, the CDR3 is TGTGCCAGCAGCGACGGAGGGGGGACTGAAGCTTTCTTT.

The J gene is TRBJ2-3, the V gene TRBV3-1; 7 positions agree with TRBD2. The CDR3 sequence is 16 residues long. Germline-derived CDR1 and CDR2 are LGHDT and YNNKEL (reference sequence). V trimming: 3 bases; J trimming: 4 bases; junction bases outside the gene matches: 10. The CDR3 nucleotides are TGTGCCAGCAGCCAGTGGCGGGAGCCGGATCCAGATACGCAGTATTTT. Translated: CASSQWREPDPDTQYF.

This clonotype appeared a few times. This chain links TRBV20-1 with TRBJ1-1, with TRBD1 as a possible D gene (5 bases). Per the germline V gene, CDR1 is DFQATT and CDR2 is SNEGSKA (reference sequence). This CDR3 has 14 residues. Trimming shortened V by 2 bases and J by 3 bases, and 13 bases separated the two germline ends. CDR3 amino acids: CSARTPGGYTEAFF. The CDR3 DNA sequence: TGCAGTGCTAGAACTCCGGGGGGGTACACTGAAGCTTTCTTT.

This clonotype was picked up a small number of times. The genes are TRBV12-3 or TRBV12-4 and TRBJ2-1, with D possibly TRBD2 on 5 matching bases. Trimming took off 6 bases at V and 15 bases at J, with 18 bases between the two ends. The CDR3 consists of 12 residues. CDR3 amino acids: CASSRDQPQRFF. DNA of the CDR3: TGTGCCAGCAGCCGGGATCAGCCACAGAGGTTCTTC.

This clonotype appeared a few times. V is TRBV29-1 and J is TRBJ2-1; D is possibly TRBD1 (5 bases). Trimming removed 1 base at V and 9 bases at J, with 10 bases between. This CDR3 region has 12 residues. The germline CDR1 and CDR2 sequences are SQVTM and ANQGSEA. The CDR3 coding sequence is TGCAGCGTTGAAGGCAGGGTTCTTGAGCAGTTCTTC. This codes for CSVEGRVLEQFF.

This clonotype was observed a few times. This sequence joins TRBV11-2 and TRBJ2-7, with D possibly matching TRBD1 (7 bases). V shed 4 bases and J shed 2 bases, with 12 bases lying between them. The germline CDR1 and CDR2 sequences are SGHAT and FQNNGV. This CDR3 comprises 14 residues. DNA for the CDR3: TGTGCCAGCAGCTCAGGGGGGCCGACCTACGAGCAGTACTTC. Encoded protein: CASSSGGPTYEQYF. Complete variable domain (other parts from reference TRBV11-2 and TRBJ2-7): EAGVAQSPRYKIIEKRQSVAFWCNPISGHATLYWYQQILGQGPKLLIQFQNNGVVDDSQLPKDRFSAERLKGVDSTLKIQPAKLEDSAVYLCASSSGGPTYEQYFGPGTRLTVT.

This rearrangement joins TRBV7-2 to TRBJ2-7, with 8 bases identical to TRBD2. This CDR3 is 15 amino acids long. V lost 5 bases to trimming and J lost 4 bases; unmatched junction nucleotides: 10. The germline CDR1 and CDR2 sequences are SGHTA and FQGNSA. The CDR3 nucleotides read TGTGCCAGCAGCACTAGCGGTGGCGGGGGGTACGAGCAGTACTTC. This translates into CASSTSGGGGYEQYF.

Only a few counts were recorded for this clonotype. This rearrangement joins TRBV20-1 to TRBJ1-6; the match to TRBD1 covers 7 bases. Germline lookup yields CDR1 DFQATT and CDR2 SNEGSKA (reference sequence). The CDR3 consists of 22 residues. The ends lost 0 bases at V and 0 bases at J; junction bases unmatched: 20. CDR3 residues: CSARDPLKTTGPASSYNSPLHF. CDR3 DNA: TGCAGTGCTAGAGACCCTCTTAAAACGACAGGGCCTGCGAGCTCCTATAATTCACCCCTCCACTTT.

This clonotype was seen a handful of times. CDR3 sequence (DNA): TGTGCCAGCAGTCCGGGACAGGGTCCCTCTGGGGCCAACGTCCTGACTTTC. Amino acid sequence: CASSPGQGPSGANVLTF. V usage is TRBV12-3 or TRBV12-4 and J usage is TRBJ2-6; 9 nucleotides agree with TRBD1. The CDR3 covers 17 residues. The V gene end was trimmed by 5 bases and the J gene end by 0 bases; junction bases not matched to a gene: 5.

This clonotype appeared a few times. CDR3 bases: TGTGCCAGCAGCCAAGACGCCGGGGCCCTTAGGATGGAGAATGGCTACACCTTC. This sequence encodes CASSQDAGALRMENGYTF. V and J are TRBV3-1 and TRBJ1-2, with D maybe TRBD1 (5 bases). The CDR3 contains 18 residues. Germline-derived CDR1 and CDR2 are LGHDT and YNNKEL (reference sequence). The V gene lost 0 bases and the J gene lost 6 bases, with 23 bases spanning the gap.

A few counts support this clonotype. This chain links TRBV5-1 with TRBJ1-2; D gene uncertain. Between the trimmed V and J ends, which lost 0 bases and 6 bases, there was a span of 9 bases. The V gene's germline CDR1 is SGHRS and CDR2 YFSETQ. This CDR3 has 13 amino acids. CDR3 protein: CASSLGWVDGYTF. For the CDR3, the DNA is TGCGCCAGCAGCTTGGGCTGGGTCGATGGCTACACCTTC.

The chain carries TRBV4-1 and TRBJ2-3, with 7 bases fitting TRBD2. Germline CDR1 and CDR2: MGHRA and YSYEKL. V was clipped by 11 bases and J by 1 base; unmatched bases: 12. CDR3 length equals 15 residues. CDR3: CASVTAGVGTDTQYF. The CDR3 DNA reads TGCGCCTCAGTGACGGCGGGAGTAGGCACAGATACGCAGTATTTT.

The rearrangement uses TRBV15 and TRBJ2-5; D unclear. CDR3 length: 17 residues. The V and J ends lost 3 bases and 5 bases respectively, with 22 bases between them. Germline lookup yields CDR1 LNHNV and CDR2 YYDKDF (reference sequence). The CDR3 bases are TGTGCCACCAGCAGCCGGTCAGGATTTTCGTGGCCGGAGACCCAGTACTTC. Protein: CATSSRSGFSWPETQYF.

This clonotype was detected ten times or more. CDR3 sequence (DNA): TGCGCCAGCAGCCCTGGGTACGCGAGGGAGACCCAGTACTTC. As protein: CASSPGYARETQYF. The rearrangement joins TRBV5-1 to TRBJ2-5; the D is unclear. The CDR3 extends over 14 amino acids. CDR1 and CDR2 (germline): SGHRS, YFSETQ. V lost 4 bases, J lost 5 bases, and 15 bases lay in between.

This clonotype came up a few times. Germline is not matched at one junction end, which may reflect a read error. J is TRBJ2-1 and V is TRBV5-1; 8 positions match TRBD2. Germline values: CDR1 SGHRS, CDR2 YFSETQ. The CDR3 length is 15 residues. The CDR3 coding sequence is TGCGCCAGCAGCTTGGCCGAAGCGGGAGCCGCCGTTGGTGCCTTC. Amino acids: CASSLAEAGAAVGAF.

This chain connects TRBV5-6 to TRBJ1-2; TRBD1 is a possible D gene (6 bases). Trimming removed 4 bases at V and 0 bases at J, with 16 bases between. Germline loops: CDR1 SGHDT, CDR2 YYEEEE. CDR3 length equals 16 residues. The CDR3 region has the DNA TGTGCCAGCAGCCCCCTCGGACAGATCGCTAACTATGGCTACACCTTC. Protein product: CASSPLGQIANYGYTF.

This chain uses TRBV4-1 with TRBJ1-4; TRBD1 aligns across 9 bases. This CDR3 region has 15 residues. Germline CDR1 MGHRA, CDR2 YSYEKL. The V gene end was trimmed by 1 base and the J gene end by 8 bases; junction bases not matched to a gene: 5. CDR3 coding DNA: TGCGCCAGCAGCCAAGGCGGGACAGGGAACGAAAAACTGTTTTTT. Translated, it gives CASSQGGTGNEKLFF.

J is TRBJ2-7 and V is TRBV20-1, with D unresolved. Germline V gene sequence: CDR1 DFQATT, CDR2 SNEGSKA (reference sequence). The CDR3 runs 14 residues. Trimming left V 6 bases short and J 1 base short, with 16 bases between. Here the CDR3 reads CSAPSSSLSYEQYF. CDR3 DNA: TGCAGTGCCCCTTCCAGTTCCCTTTCCTACGAGCAGTACTTC.

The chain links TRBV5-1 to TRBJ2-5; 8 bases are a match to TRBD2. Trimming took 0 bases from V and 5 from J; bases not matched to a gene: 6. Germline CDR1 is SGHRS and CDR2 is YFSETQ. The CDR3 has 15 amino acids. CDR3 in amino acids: CASSLEAGVGETQYF. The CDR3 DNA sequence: TGCGCCAGCAGCTTGGAAGCGGGAGTCGGGGAGACCCAGTACTTC. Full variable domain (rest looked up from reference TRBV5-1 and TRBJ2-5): KAGVTQTPRYLIKTRGQQVTLSCSPISGHRSVSWYQQTPGQGLQFLFEYFSETQRNKGNFPGRFSGRQFSNSRSEMNVSTLELGDSALYLCASSLEAGVGETQYFGPGTRLLVL.

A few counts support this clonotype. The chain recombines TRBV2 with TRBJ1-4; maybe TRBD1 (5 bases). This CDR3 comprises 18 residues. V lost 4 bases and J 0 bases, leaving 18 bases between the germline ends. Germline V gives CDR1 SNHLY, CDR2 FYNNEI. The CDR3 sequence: CASSAYPGTGATNEKLFF. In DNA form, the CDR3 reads TGTGCCAGCAGTGCCTATCCCGGGACGGGGGCAACTAATGAAAAACTGTTTTTT.